A selection of T cell receptor beta chains follows, all from one sample in a study of patients and donors after allogeneic stem cell transplantation. One entry per CDR3 protein results from TCRdb running MiXCR on the RT-PCR reads. The sample consists of around 200,000 distinct CDR3 sequences, around 40% of them appearing once. The source material was blood, either unsorted or a sorted T cell fraction (not recorded which). These receptors all come from a human donor who was either an allogeneic HSCT recipient or a stem cell or donor lymphocyte infusion donor (not recorded which). It is not recorded whose cells these are; they may come from a transplant donor. Each CDR3 is given with its conserved first and last residue. The D gene is left open where the match is weak. Clone sizes are given selectively: once, few, many, or a class where the clone is expanded.

clone size,V gene,D gene,J gene,CDR3 DNA,CDR3 protein
once,TRBV5-1,TRBD1,TRBJ2-1,TGCGCCAGCAGCCTTACGGGACAGGGGAACGATGAGCAGTTCTTC,CASSLTGQGNDEQFF
.,TRBV4-2,TRBD1,TRBJ2-7,TGTGCCAGCAGCCAAAACCCGGGACAGCCATCCTACGAGCAGTACTTC,CASSQNPGQPSYEQYF
.,TRBV27,.,TRBJ1-5,TGTGCCAGCAGTTTCGACAGGTATCAGCCCCAGCATTTT,CASSFDRYQPQHF
.,TRBV7-2,TRBD1,TRBJ1-3,TGTGCCAGCAGCCCCCAAGGGACAGCCGGAAACACCATATATTTT,CASSPQGTAGNTIYF
few,TRBV10-3,TRBD1,TRBJ2-7,TGTGCCATCAGTGGACAGGGGACCTACGAGCAGTACTTC,CAISGQGTYEQYF
.,TRBV4-1,TRBD1,TRBJ1-2,TGCGCCAGCAGCCAAGGGCCCCAGGGGGCGAACTATGGCTACACCTTC,CASSQGPQGANYGYTF
few,TRBV27,TRBD1,TRBJ1-3,TGTGCCAGCTGGACAGGGACGGGAAACACCATATATTTT,CASWTGTGNTIYF
.,TRBV12-3/TRBV12-4,.,TRBJ1-1,TGTGCCAGCAGTGGGGACGGGAACACTGAAGCTTTCTTT,CASSGDGNTEAFF
.,TRBV15,.,TRBJ2-5,TGTGCCACCAGCAGAGATATTCAAGAGACCCAGTACTTC,CATSRDIQETQYF
.,TRBV5-5,TRBD1,TRBJ2-1,TGTGCCAGCAGTTTGTTGCCGGGACAGAGCTCCTACAATGAGCAGTTCTTC,CASSLLPGQSSYNEQFF
few,TRBV5-1,TRBD1,TRBJ1-1,TGCGCCAGCAGCTCGACAGGGAACATGAACACTGAAGCTTTCTTT,CASSSTGNMNTEAFF
few,TRBV12-3/TRBV12-4,.,TRBJ2-1,TGTGCCAGCAGTTTTAACGCCTGGGTTGGGAATGAGCAGTTCTTC,CASSFNAWVGNEQFF
.,TRBV5-1,.,TRBJ2-3,TGCGCCAGCACGGGCCGAGCAACAGATACGCAGTATTTT,CASTGRATDTQYF
.,TRBV5-1,TRBD2,TRBJ2-3,TGCGCCAGCAGCTTGCCTGCGGGGGGGACAGATACGCAGTATTTT,CASSLPAGGTDTQYF
.,TRBV2,.,TRBJ1-2,TGTGCCAGCAGTGGAGGAAGGTGGATGAGTTTTCATGGCTACACCTTC,CASSGGRWMSFHGYTF
few,TRBV20-1,.,TRBJ1-2,TGCAGTGCTATTACGGGTTTTAACTATGGCTACACCTTC,CSAITGFNYGYTF
.,TRBV4-1,TRBD1,TRBJ2-4,TGCGCCAGCAGCCAAGACCCGGGACAGGGACAAAACATTCAGTACTTC,CASSQDPGQGQNIQYF
few,TRBV10-3,TRBD2,TRBJ2-7,TGTGCCATCAGCTCCGGGACTAGCTTTGGCGAGCAGTACTTC,CAISSGTSFGEQYF
few,TRBV12-3/TRBV12-4,TRBD1,TRBJ1-6,TGTGCCAGCAGTTTAGGACAGGGAGGTAATTCACCCCTCCACTTT,CASSLGQGGNSPLHF
.,TRBV20-1,TRBD1,TRBJ2-7,TGCAGTGCAGCCCCCTCCGGGACAGGGACCTACGAGCAGTACTTC,CSAAPSGTGTYEQYF
once,TRBV5-1,TRBD1,TRBJ2-7,TGCGCCAGCAGCCCTGACTCGGGACAGTCTTTCTACGAGCAGTACTTC,CASSPDSGQSFYEQYF
few,TRBV5-6,TRBD2,TRBJ2-1,TGTGCCAGCAGCTTGGTTCGAGCGGGGGTCTACAATGAGCAGTTCTTC,CASSLVRAGVYNEQFF
.,TRBV12-3/TRBV12-4,TRBD1,TRBJ1-5,TGTGCCAGCAGTGGGACAGATAGCAATCAGCCCCAGCATTTT,CASSGTDSNQPQHF
.,TRBV5-1,TRBD1,TRBJ2-1,TGCGCCAGCAAGACACAGGGGCGTTACAATGAGCAGTTCTTC,CASKTQGRYNEQFF
.,TRBV7-6,TRBD1,TRBJ1-1,TGTGCCAGCAGCGCAAGGGACAGGATGAACACTGAAGCTTTCTTT,CASSARDRMNTEAFF
.,TRBV28,TRBD1,TRBJ1-5,TGTGCCAGCAGCTCTCCGGGACAGGGGGCCACTCAGCCCCAGCATTTT,CASSSPGQGATQPQHF